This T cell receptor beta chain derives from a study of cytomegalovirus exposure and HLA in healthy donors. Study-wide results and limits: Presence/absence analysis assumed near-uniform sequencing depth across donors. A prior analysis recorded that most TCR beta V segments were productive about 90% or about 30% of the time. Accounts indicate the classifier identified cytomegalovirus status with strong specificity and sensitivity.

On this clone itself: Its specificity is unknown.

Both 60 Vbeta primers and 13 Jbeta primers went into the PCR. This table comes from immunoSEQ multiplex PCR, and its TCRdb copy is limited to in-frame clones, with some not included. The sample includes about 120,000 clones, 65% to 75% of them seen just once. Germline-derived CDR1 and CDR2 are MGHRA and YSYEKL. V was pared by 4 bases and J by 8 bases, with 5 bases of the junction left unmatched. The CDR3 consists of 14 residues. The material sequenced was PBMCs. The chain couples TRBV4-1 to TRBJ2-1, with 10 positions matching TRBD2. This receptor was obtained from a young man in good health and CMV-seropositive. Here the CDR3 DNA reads TGCGCCAGCAGCCTAGCGGGGGGCCTATATGAGCAGTTCTTC. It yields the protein CASSLAGGLYEQFF.